The TCR beta chain described here comes from a study of human T cells and chemical hapten exposure. Across the whole study: Donors were sensitized with 2% DPC on the upper inner arm. Epicutaneous patch tests delivered 0.01% DPC to the upper back, with evaluation at 6 days.

Germline assignment: CDR1 ENHRY and CDR2 SYGVKD. The CDR3 length is 14 residues. Trimming cost V 6 bases and J 1 base; bases outside gene matches: 5. Many counts were recorded for this clonotype. Its target is not known. The sample's time point: pre-sensitization, week 0. Regarding treatment: therapeutic diphenylcyclopropenone sensitization with weekly scalp DPC. In every case, blood was obtained before the patch test was applied. TCRdb re-called the RACE reads with MiXCR, one entry per CDR3 protein. The repertoire consists of tens of thousands of distinct CDR3 sequences, with about 8.9% occurring once and the leading ten covering more than 3%. Study findings and constraints: TCRs whose frequency exceeded 1 in 1000 remained the same following DPC sensitization.

This sequence originates from a woman aged 40 to 50 with alopecia areata. Some clones in this sample may be carry-over from other donors' samples. The specimen comprised whole blood, sampled in connection with sensitization to the hapten diphenylcyclopropenone (DPC). The chain employs TRBV10-3 and TRBJ2-5; the match to TRBD1 covers 7 bases. In nucleotides, the CDR3 is TGTGCCATCAGAGAGGGACAGATCCAAGAGACCCAGTACTTC. Translation gives CAIREGQIQETQYF.